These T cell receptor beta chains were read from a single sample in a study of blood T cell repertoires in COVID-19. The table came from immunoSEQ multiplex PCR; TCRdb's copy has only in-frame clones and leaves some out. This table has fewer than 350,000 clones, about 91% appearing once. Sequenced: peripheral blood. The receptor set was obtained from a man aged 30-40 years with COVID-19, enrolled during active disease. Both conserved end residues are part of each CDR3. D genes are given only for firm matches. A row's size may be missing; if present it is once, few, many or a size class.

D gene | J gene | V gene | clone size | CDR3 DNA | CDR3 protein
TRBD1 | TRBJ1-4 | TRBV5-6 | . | TGTGCCAGCAGCACTGGGACAGGAGCAACTAATGAAAAACTGTTTTTT | CASSTGTGATNEKLFF
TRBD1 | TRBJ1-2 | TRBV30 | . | TGTGCCGGATGGACAGGGGCTCTATATGGCTACACCTTC | CAGWTGALYGYTF
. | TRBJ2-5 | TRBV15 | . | TGTGCCACCAGCAAACCCTCTCCGGGCCAAGAGACCCAGTACTTC | CATSKPSPGQETQYF
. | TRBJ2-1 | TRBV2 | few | TGTGCCAGCAATGTGGCGGGTTTCAATGAGCAGTTCTTC | CASNVAGFNEQFF
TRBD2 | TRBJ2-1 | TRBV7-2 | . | TGTGCCAGCAGCTTAAGCGGGATCCACAATGAGCAGTTCTTC | CASSLSGIHNEQFF
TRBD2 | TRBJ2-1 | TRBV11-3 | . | TGTGCCAGCAGCTTTTCTAGCGGAGCCTACAATGAGCAGTTCTTC | CASSFSSGAYNEQFF
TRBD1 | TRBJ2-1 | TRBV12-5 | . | TGTGCTAGTGGTCTCGGACAGGGGAATTCGTACAATGAGCAGTTCTTC | CASGLGQGNSYNEQFF
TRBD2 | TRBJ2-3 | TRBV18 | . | TGTGCCAGCTCATCTGCGGGGGATGGCACAGATACGCAGTATTTT | CASSSAGDGTDTQYF
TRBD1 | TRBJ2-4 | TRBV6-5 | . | TGTGCCAGTGACAGGGGTTTGGCCAAAAACATTCAGTACTTC | CASDRGLAKNIQYF
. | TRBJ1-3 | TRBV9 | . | TGTGCCAGCAGCGTAGGACATTTCTCTGGAAACACCATATATTTT | CASSVGHFSGNTIYF
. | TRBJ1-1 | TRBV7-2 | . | TGTGCCAGCAGCCGGGACACCGTGAACACTGAAGCTTTCTTT | CASSRDTVNTEAFF
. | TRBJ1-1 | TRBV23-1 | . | TGCGCCAGCCACGGACAGAACCTCTCCATGAACACTGAAGCTTTCTTT | CASHGQNLSMNTEAFF
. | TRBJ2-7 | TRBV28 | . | TGTGCCAGCAGCGTGACATTGAGCTCCTACGAGCAGTACTTC | CASSVTLSSYEQYF
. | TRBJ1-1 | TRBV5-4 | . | TGTGCCAGCAGCTCAGGGTTTGGGTTTGGGAACACTGAAGCTTTCTTT | CASSSGFGFGNTEAFF
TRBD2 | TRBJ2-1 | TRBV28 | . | TGTGCCAGCAACTCATGGACTAGCGGGAGTAAGGATGAGCAGTTCTTC | CASNSWTSGSKDEQFF
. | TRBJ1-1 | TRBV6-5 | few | TGTGCCAGCAGTTACTCGAGACAAATAAACACTGAAGCTTTCTTT | CASSYSRQINTEAFF
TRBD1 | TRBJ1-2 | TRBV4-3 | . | TGCGCCAGCAGCCAAGACAGGGGGTACGGCTACACCTTC | CASSQDRGYGYTF
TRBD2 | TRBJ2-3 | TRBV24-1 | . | TGTGCCACCAGCAGACTAGCGGGAGGGCCAGATACGCAGTATTTT | CATSRLAGGPDTQYF
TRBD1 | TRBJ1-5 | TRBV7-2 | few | TGTGCCAGCAGCTTAGGGACAGGGTTCCAATGGCCCCAGCATTTT | CASSLGTGFQWPQHF
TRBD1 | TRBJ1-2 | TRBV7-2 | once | TGTGCCAGCAGCCCCCGAATAGGACAGGGGGATAACTATGGCTACACCTTC | CASSPRIGQGDNYGYTF
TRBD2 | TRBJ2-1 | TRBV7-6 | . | TGTGCCAGCAGCTTGGGGACTAGCGGTTACAATGAGCAGTTCTTC | CASSLGTSGYNEQFF
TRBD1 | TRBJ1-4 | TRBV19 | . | TGTGCCACCCGACAGGGATATGAAAAACTGTTTTTT | CATRQGYEKLFF
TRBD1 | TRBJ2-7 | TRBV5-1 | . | TGCGCCAGCAGCCGAGACAGGGGAACCTACGAGCAGTACTTC | CASSRDRGTYEQYF
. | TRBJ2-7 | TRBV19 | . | TGTGCCAGTAGTTCGGTGACGGGAGAACTATCCTACGAGCAGTACTTC | CASSSVTGELSYEQYF
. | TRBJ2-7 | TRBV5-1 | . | TGCGCCAGCAGCTTGGAGGGGTTCGGGCAGTACTTC | CASSLEGFGQYF
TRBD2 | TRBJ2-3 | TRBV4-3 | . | TGCGCCAGCAGCCAAGATAGGATGAGCGGGGCCCCAGATACGCAGTATTTT | CASSQDRMSGAPDTQYF
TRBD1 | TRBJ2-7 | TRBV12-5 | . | TGTGCTAGTGGGCTCGCCGGGACAGGAACCTCCTACGAGCAGTACTTC | CASGLAGTGTSYEQYF
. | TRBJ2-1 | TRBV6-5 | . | TGTGCCAGCAGTTACCTAACTTGGAGTGAGCAGTTCTTC | CASSYLTWSEQFF
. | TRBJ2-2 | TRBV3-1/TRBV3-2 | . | TGTGCCAGCAGCCAAGAGGGAGGGGGAAACACCGGGGAGCTGTTTTTT | CASSQEGGGNTGELFF
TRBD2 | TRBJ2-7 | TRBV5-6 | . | TGTGCCAGCAGGTTAGCCGGGACTAGCGGGAGGCAAACCCACGAGCAGTACTTC | CASRLAGTSGRQTHEQYF
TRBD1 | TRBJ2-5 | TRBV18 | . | TGTGCCAGCTCCCCCACCGGCCCGGGACAGGGAATGGTAGAGACCCAGTACTTC | CASSPTGPGQGMVETQYF
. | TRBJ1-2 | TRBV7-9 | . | TGTGCCAGCACGTCCGTCGCCCACGGCAAGGCTAGCAACTATGGCTACACCTTC | CASTSVAHGKASNYGYTF
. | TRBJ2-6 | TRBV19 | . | TGTGCCAGTAGTACCCCTTACTCTGGGGCCAACGTCCTGACTTTC | CASSTPYSGANVLTF
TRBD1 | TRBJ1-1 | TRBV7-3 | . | TGTGCCAGCAGCTTCACAGGGGCGGGCGACGCTTTCTTT | CASSFTGAGDAFF
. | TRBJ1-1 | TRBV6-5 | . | TGTGCCAGCAGTTACTCATCCCGGGGAATCGACACTGAAGCTTTCTTT | CASSYSSRGIDTEAFF
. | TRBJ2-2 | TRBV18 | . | TGTGCCAGCTCACAAGAACAGGGTACCACCGGGGAGCTGTTTTTT | CASSQEQGTTGELFF
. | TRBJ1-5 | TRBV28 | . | TGTGCCAGCAGTCTATTGTCAGGGGTCGATCAGCCCCAGCATTTT | CASSLLSGVDQPQHF
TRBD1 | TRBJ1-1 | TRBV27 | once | TGTGCCAGCAGGACAGGGGACACTGAAGCTTTCTTT | CASRTGDTEAFF
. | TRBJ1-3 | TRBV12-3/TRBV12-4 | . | TGTGCCAGCAGCTCGAACAGGTTACGCGTATATTTT | CASSSNRLRVYF
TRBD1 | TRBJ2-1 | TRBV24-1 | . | TGTGCCACCAGTGAGGGACAGGGAGGTCGCAACGATGAGCAGTTCTTC | CATSEGQGGRNDEQFF
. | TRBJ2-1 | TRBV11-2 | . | TGTGCCAGCAGCTCACTAATACGGGGGAAGAGGGCCCATGAGCAGTTCTTC | CASSSLIRGKRAHEQFF
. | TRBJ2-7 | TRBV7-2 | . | TGTGCCAGCAGCTGGGGGGGGGCCTCCTACGAGCAGTACTTC | CASSWGGASYEQYF
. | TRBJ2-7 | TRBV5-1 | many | TGCGCCAGCAGCTTGGCACATCGGACAGCCACTTACTACGAGCAGTACTTC | CASSLAHRTATYYEQYF
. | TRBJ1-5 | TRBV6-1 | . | TGTGCCAGCAGTGATTGGAGTCAGCCCCAGCATTTT | CASSDWSQPQHF
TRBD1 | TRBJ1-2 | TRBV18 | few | TGTGCCAGCTCACGGCGCCGGGACAGGGTTGAAGGCTACACCTTC | CASSRRRDRVEGYTF
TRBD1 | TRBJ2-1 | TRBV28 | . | TGTGCCAGCACTGAGGACAGGGGAGATTACAATGAGCAGTTCTTC | CASTEDRGDYNEQFF
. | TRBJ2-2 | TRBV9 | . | TGTGCCAGCAGCGCTCAGGGTCCTCAAAACACCGGGGAGCTGTTTTTT | CASSAQGPQNTGELFF
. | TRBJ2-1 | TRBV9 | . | TGTGCCAGCAGGCCCCTCGGGTACCATGAGCAGTTCTTC | CASRPLGYHEQFF
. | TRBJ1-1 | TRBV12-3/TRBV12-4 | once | TGTGCCAGCCAGACCGGGTCGGACACTGAAGCTTTCTTT | CASQTGSDTEAFF
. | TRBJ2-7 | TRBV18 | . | TGTGCCAGCTCACCCGGGACTCCTTCCTACGAGCAGTACTTC | CASSPGTPSYEQYF
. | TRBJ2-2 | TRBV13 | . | TGTGCCAGCAGCTTATGGGGGCACACCGGGGAGCTGTTTTTT | CASSLWGHTGELFF
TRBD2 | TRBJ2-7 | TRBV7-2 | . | TGTGCCAGCAGCCTAGCGGGAGGCCTATACGAGCAGTACTTC | CASSLAGGLYEQYF
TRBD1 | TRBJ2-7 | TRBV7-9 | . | TGTGCCAGCAGCACGGACAGGGGCACCTACGAGCAGTACTTC | CASSTDRGTYEQYF
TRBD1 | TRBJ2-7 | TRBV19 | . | TGTGCCAGTAGTTATCCCGGACAGGGGGCGAATGAGCAGTACTTC | CASSYPGQGANEQYF